This is a list of T cell receptor beta chains from one sample in a study of relationships among human T cell subsets. TCRdb passed the multiplex PCR reads through MiXCR, listing each CDR3 protein once. The data contain around 14,000 distinct CDR3 sequences, less than 80% of them singletons. Input material: total T cells sorted from blood. The receptor source for this set is a man in his forties in good health. The CDR3 runs from the conserved cysteine through the conserved F or W. Size tells how often a clone was seen (once, few, many) or the class of an expanded clone, and some rows leave it out.

v_call clone_size cdr3_length cdr3_aa
TRBV10-2 few 15 CASSGAGLATDTQYF
TRBV6-6 . 13 CASFATGIYGYTF
TRBV12-3/TRBV12-4 . 15 CASSFGVASRNEQFF
TRBV29-1 once 9 CSVEETQYF
TRBV29-1 . 13 CSVTVGQGSGYTF
TRBV12-3/TRBV12-4 . 12 CASSSPHWEQFF
TRBV5-1 . 17 CASSPPGQNYSNQPQHF
TRBV12-3/TRBV12-4 . 14 CASSRTSGGPLQYF
TRBV29-1 few 12 CSVGVDMLEQFF
TRBV5-4 . 13 CASSLDEPSGRFF
TRBV2 . 13 CASRPGLGYEQYF
TRBV14 . 13 CASSQVYTGELFF
TRBV28 . 15 CASRPTQGGAYEQYF
TRBV12-3/TRBV12-4 . 15 CASSYPGLRPETQYF
TRBV11-2 few 13 CASSLGLYNEQFF
TRBV7-9 once 14 CASSLGTGAQPQHF
TRBV11-1 few 15 CASSLSDRGASPLHF
TRBV2 . 14 CASSATGGHQPQHF
TRBV2 . 14 CASSESGRNQPQHF
TRBV20-1 . 14 CSAGAGGLGETQYF
TRBV7-9 . 11 CASSQGSEQYF
TRBV9 . 16 CASSVAPLPSRDTQYF
TRBV28 . 13 CASSGRPREKLFF
TRBV20-1 . 12 CSAEQGGFEAFF
TRBV27 . 12 CASSPRQNEQFF
TRBV20-1 medium-sized 13 CSRDSSSYNEQFF
TRBV11-1 . 10 CATPRGPEHF
TRBV25-1 . 15 CAGSDETSGGYEQYF
TRBV28 . 15 CASTTSGSVGYEQYF
TRBV14 . 14 CASRQRLGGGEAFF
TRBV7-8 . 17 CASSVTPTGTAQETQYF
TRBV28 few 13 CASGRGATYEQYF
TRBV7-8 . 15 CASSDGTSGDNEQFF
TRBV6-1 . 14 CASSDQTGGGTQYF
TRBV15 . 15 CATSRFGLALNEQFF
TRBV7-6 . 15 CASIGTGQFWVEQYF
TRBV20-1 . 13 CSALSSSSYEQYF
TRBV2 . 14 CASSERGMTDTQYF
TRBV6-6 . 13 CASSYFRNQPQHF
TRBV14 . 13 CASSQDTRAQGTF
TRBV3-1 few 14 CASSPDRDNNEQFF
TRBV12-3/TRBV12-4 . 14 CASTAWASTDTQYF
TRBV28 . 16 CASSLWGGRNSYEQYF
TRBV11-2 . 15 CASSLVGWDTDTQYF
TRBV27 . 13 CASSLLGRETQYF
TRBV6-4 . 14 CASSPGTVHGTQYF
TRBV7-9 . 14 CASSSSDRNNEQFF